Listed below are T cell receptor beta chains from one sample, sequenced in a study of blood T cell repertoires in COVID-19. Clones were read by immunoSEQ multiplex PCR, and TCRdb kept only the in-frame ones, dropping some. Of tens of thousands of clones in the sample, roughly 71% are singletons; the top ten hold 28%. What was sequenced was peripheral blood. The receptors stem from a woman of 80 years or more with acute or convalescent COVID-19. The CDR3 runs from the conserved cysteine through the conserved F or W. The D gene is left open where the match is weak. Expanded clones get a size class; other rows say once, few or many, or leave the size out.

len	v_gene	j_gene	d_gene	abundance	CDR3nt	CDR3aa
12	TRBV5-1	TRBJ2-2	NA	NA	TGCGCCAGCAGCTCCTACCCCGGGGAGCTGTTTTTT	CASSSYPGELFF
13	TRBV5-4	TRBJ1-2	NA	few	TGTGCCAGCAGCATTCAGGGTGTCCATGGCTACACCTTC	CASSIQGVHGYTF
17	TRBV4-3	TRBJ2-5	TRBD1	NA	TGCGCCAGCAGCCAAGTCTATGGGACAGGGGGCGTAGAGACCCAGTACTTC	CASSQVYGTGGVETQYF
15	TRBV27	TRBJ1-2	TRBD1	NA	TGTGCCAGCAGTCCTGCCCGGGACAGGGTCTATGGCTACACCTTC	CASSPARDRVYGYTF
14	TRBV3-1/TRBV3-2	TRBJ1-6	NA	few	TGTGCCAGCAGTCTGGGGGAGGGGAATTCACCCCTCCACTTT	CASSLGEGNSPLHF
16	TRBV7-2	TRBJ1-1	NA	NA	TGTGCCAGCAGCTTAGCCGGGCTTCCGGGAAACACTGAAGCTTTCTTT	CASSLAGLPGNTEAFF
16	TRBV11-2	TRBJ2-5	TRBD1	many	TGTGCCAGCAGCCGTCGGGACAGGGGCCCGCCGGAGACCCAGTACTTC	CASSRRDRGPPETQYF
12	TRBV11-2	TRBJ2-5	NA	many	TGTGCCAGCAGCTTCGGCAGGGAGACCCAGTACTTC	CASSFGRETQYF
13	TRBV7-3	TRBJ2-5	NA	few	TGTGCCAGCAGCTTAGTCGGGCAAGAGACCCAGTACTTC	CASSLVGQETQYF
14	TRBV19	TRBJ1-5	TRBD1	NA	TGTGCCAGTAGTCTTGGACAGGGGAATCAGCCCCAGCATTTT	CASSLGQGNQPQHF
15	TRBV19	TRBJ1-5	NA	NA	TGTGCCAGTAGTATTAATTGGGGGCCAAATCAGCCCCAGCATTTT	CASSINWGPNQPQHF
13	TRBV28	TRBJ2-3	NA	NA	TGCGCCAGCAGTGTGTTAGCCCCAGATACGCAGTATTTT	CASSVLAPDTQYF
14	TRBV7-2	TRBJ1-6	NA	NA	TGTGCCAGCAGCTTAGGCGGCCGTAATTCACCCCTCCACTTT	CASSLGGRNSPLHF
12	TRBV6-6	TRBJ1-3	NA	NA	TGTGCCAGCAGTTACCCGCCGGACACCATATATTTT	CASSYPPDTIYF
17	TRBV10-3	TRBJ1-6	NA	NA	TGTGCCTCCGGGGAGGACTCCAGGAGCTCCTATAATTCACCCCTCCACTTT	CASGEDSRSSYNSPLHF
12	TRBV28	TRBJ1-1	NA	NA	TGTGCCAGCAAAACGGGGAAAGTCGAAGCTTTCTTT	CASKTGKVEAFF
16	TRBV11-3	TRBJ1-1	TRBD1	NA	TGTGCCAGCAGCCCACGACAGGGCCCACTGAACACTGAAGCTTTCTTT	CASSPRQGPLNTEAFF
15	TRBV15	TRBJ1-5	NA	few	TGTGCCACCAGAGACTCCTACAGGGTTTCCCAGCCCCAGCATTTT	CATRDSYRVSQPQHF
14	TRBV5-1	TRBJ2-5	TRBD2	NA	TGCGCCAGCAGCCCCGTGCGGGAGAGGGAGACCCAGTACTTC	CASSPVRERETQYF
15	TRBV19	TRBJ1-1	TRBD1	NA	TGTGCCAGTACCCCCCCCGGGACAGGGGTGATCAGGCCTTTCTTT	CASTPPGTGVIRPFF
13	TRBV19	TRBJ2-7	NA	few	TGTGCCAGTAGTTACCGGGAGTACTACGAGCAGTACTTC	CASSYREYYEQYF
15	TRBV7-6	TRBJ2-2	TRBD1	few	TGTGCCAGCAGCCCGAGCCAGGGACAGGGTGGGGAGCTGTTTTTT	CASSPSQGQGGELFF
15	TRBV6-5	TRBJ2-5	TRBD1	NA	TGTGCCAGCAGTTACACGGACAGGGGTTGGGAGACCCAGTACTTC	CASSYTDRGWETQYF
15	TRBV15	TRBJ2-3	NA	NA	TGTGCCACCAGCAGAGGGGCAGGGTACACAGATACGCAGTATTTT	CATSRGAGYTDTQYF
15	TRBV11-2	TRBJ2-1	TRBD2	few	TGTGCCAGCAGCCCTGGACTAGCGGGAGCTGGTGAGCAGTTCTTC	CASSPGLAGAGEQFF
18	TRBV11-3	TRBJ2-7	TRBD1	once	TGTGCCAGCAGCTCCAGAACCATCCCGGGACAGGACCCCTACGAGCAGTACTTC	CASSSRTIPGQDPYEQYF
13	TRBV10-3	TRBJ1-2	NA	once	TGTGCCATCAGTTCCTCCAGGGAGGATGGCTACACCTTC	CAISSSREDGYTF
14	TRBV7-9	TRBJ2-1	NA	NA	TGTGCCAGCAGACGTGGGGCTTGGGGAAATGAGCAGTTCTTC	CASRRGAWGNEQFF
16	TRBV28	TRBJ1-6	TRBD1	NA	TGTGCCAGCAGATCCTCGGACAGGGGGGGTCGTTCACCCCTCCACTTT	CASRSSDRGGRSPLHF
15	TRBV7-2	TRBJ2-7	NA	NA	TGTGCCAGCAGCTTATCTACGGTTAGCTCCTACGAGCAGTACTTC	CASSLSTVSSYEQYF
16	TRBV11-3	TRBJ2-3	TRBD2	NA	TGTGCCAGCAGCTTAGATGGGGCGGGAGGGCCAGATACGCAGTATTTT	CASSLDGAGGPDTQYF
15	TRBV6-5	TRBJ2-1	TRBD2	NA	TGTGCCAGCAGATCTAGCGGGATCCCCTACAATGAGCAGTTCTTC	CASRSSGIPYNEQFF
15	TRBV4-2	TRBJ2-3	TRBD1	NA	TGTGCCAGCAGCCAAGATCAGGGGGCCATAGATACGCAGTATTTT	CASSQDQGAIDTQYF
14	TRBV19	TRBJ2-3	NA	NA	TGTGCCAGTACCAGGGCGTCTAGCACAGATACGCAGTATTTT	CASTRASSTDTQYF
14	TRBV6-4	TRBJ2-1	NA	NA	TGTGCCAGCAGTCCGGGACTGCTAAACAATGAGCAGTTCTTC	CASSPGLLNNEQFF
17	TRBV27	TRBJ1-1	TRBD1	NA	TGTGCCAGCAGTTTATTCGCCGCGACAGGGGGCAACACTGAAGCTTTCTTT	CASSLFAATGGNTEAFF
13	TRBV29-1	TRBJ1-2	NA	few	TGCAGCGTTGTGGGGGCACCCAACTATGGCTACACCTTC	CSVVGAPNYGYTF
14	TRBV27	TRBJ2-7	NA	NA	TGTGCCAGCAGTTTAACCAGACTAGTCTACGAGCAGTACTTC	CASSLTRLVYEQYF
13	TRBV6-2/TRBV6-3	TRBJ2-5	NA	NA	TGTGCCAGCAGCAAAGGGGTATATGAGACCCAGTACTTC	CASSKGVYETQYF
18	TRBV7-6	TRBJ2-6	TRBD1	NA	TGTGCCAGCAGCACCCGGACAGGGGCCATCTCTGGGGCCAACGTCCTGACTTTC	CASSTRTGAISGANVLTF
15	TRBV10-2	TRBJ1-6	NA	NA	TGCGCCAGCAGTGAGTCGACGGGGGGGAATTCACCCCTCCACTTT	CASSESTGGNSPLHF
14	TRBV14	TRBJ2-3	NA	NA	TGTGCCAGCAGCCAAGAGTGGAGCTCAGATACGCAGTATTTT	CASSQEWSSDTQYF
16	TRBV9	TRBJ2-1	NA	NA	TGTGCCAGCAGCGCCATCGGGATTTCTACCTACAATGAGCAGTTCTTC	CASSAIGISTYNEQFF
16	TRBV3-1/TRBV3-2	TRBJ1-5	TRBD1	NA	TGTGCCAGCCTTGCTTCGGACAGGGAGCGCCAAGAGCCCCAGCATTTT	CASLASDRERQEPQHF
15	TRBV3-1/TRBV3-2	TRBJ1-4	NA	NA	TGTGCCAGCAGCAGGGAAGGGGTCCCTAATGAAAAACTGTTTTTT	CASSREGVPNEKLFF
15	TRBV27	TRBJ1-1	NA	NA	TGTGCCAGCAGCCGTTACAGAACCATGAACACTGAAGCTTTCTTT	CASSRYRTMNTEAFF
15	TRBV4-2	TRBJ2-7	TRBD2	few	TGTGCCAGCAGCCAAGGACTAGCGGGGCCCTACGAGCAGTACTTC	CASSQGLAGPYEQYF
16	TRBV7-2	TRBJ1-2	TRBD1	NA	TGTGCCAGCAGCCCGGGGGCGGTCAGGGGGATTTATGGCTACACCTTC	CASSPGAVRGIYGYTF
18	TRBV28	TRBJ2-1	TRBD2	NA	TGTGCCAGCAGACCGGGACTAGCGGGAGGGCCTATCTACAATGAGCAGTTCTTC	CASRPGLAGGPIYNEQFF